The source of this T cell receptor beta chain is a study of neoadjuvant anti-PD-1 for oral cavity cancer. Study outcomes and limitations: With three patients per group, TCR findings need larger cohorts.

Survey sequencing of tumors mostly used roughly 4.8 ug DNA, two replicates. Profiled with immunoSEQ multiplex PCR; TCRdb holds only in-frame clones, not every one. There are several thousand clones in the sample; roughly 60% occur only once, and around 8.8% lies in the top ten. To note about this clone: Its antigen is unidentified.

Germline V CDR1 and CDR2: MNHEY, SMNVEV (reference sequence). The ends were cut back, 2 bases at V and 5 bases at J, with 12 bases in the middle. The CDR3 is 14 residues long. This TCR derives from a person aged 40 to 85 with oral cavity squamous cell carcinoma. This chain uses TRBV27 with TRBJ2-5, with D possibly TRBD1 on 6 matching bases. The input for sequencing was tumor tissue, taken before nivolumab (anti-PD-1) treatment. The CDR3: CASSLKPGVETQYF. CDR3 DNA sequence: TGTGCCAGCAGTTTAAAACCAGGGGTGGAGACCCAGTACTTC.